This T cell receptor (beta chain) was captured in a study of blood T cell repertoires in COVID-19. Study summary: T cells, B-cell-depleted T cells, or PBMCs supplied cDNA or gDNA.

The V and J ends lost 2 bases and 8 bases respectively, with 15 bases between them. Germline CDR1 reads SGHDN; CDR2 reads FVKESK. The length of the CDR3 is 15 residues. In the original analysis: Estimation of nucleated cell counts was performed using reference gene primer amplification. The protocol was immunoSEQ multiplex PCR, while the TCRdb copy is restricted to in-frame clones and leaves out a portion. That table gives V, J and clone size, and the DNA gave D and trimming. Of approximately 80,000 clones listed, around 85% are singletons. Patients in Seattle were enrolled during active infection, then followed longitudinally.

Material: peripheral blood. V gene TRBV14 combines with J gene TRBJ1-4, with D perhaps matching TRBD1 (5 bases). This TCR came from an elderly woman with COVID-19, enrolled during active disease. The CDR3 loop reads CASSQKGGAGEKLFF. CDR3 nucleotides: TGTGCCAGCAGCCAAAAAGGAGGGGCAGGGGAAAAACTGTTTTTT. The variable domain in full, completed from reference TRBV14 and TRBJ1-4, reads EAGVTQFPSHSVIEKGQTVTLRCDPISGHDNLYWYRRVMGKEIKFLLHFVKESKQDESGMPNNRFLAERTGGTYSTLKVQPAELEDSGVYFCASSQKGGAGEKLFFGSGTQLSVL.